This T cell receptor (beta chain) was sequenced for a study of CD8+ T cells in alopecia areata (dated by TCRdb to the late 2010s). Study-level background: The treated patients, all with moderate-to-severe alopecia areata, were enrolled in an open-label pilot trial of oral tofacitinib given at 5 to 10 mg twice daily. Tofacitinib was given for 6 to 18 months, followed by 6 months of follow-up off drug to assess delayed response and recurrence. In treated patients, disease severity was measured using the SALT score, which gives the percentage of scalp surface area affected. To study T cell clonal expansion in alopecia areata, the researchers applied high-throughput TCRbeta sequencing to both the C3H/HeJ mouse model and human patients. In humans, TCRbeta sequencing was performed on scalp tissue and on sorted CD4+ and CD8+ peripheral blood T cells from healthy controls and from patients with patchy or totalis/universalis alopecia areata. Patients on tofacitinib were biopsied at baseline and after 4 and 24 weeks of treatment, and several of the patients also had a later scalp biopsy. Clonality in the scalp was compared among normal scalp (n=4), patchy alopecia areata scalp (n=8), and alopecia totalis/universalis scalp (n=8). RNA was extracted with the PAXgene miRNA kit for fixed scalp, the miRNeasy kit for PBMCs, and the RNeasy kit for mouse skin. Amplification of TCRbeta CDR3 regions was done by immunoSEQ multiplex PCR using 35 Vbeta forward primers and 13 Jbeta reverse primers.

The library was built by means of the immunoSEQ multiplex PCR assay. For TCR sequencing, RNA was extracted from every sample and reverse transcribed into cDNA to serve as template. First-strand cDNA was synthesized using SuperScript III with a 2:1 mix of oligo-dT and random hexamers. Amplification bias was assessed with a synthetic immune receptor repertoire, and residual bias was removed computationally. In the original analysis: Raw reads were preprocessed for error removal, and CDR3 was defined according to IMGT conventions as running from the conserved cysteine to phenylalanine. Clonality was calculated as 1 minus Shannon entropy normalized by log2 of the number of productive unique TCRs. Scalp TCRbeta sequences were cross-referenced with sorted blood CD4 and CD8 repertoires so that the CD4 or CD8 identity of scalp clones could be inferred. Not all clones reach the TCRdb copy of this immuneACCESS table, which keeps in-frame sequences only. Checked studies attribute under half of the gap to unresolved V genes and leave the rest unexplained. V and J calls and clone size are those listed in that table; D and trimming were worked out from the DNA. This sample comprises 200,000 or so clones, 58% of them detected only once. In total, the top ten clones hold roughly 5% of the sample.

The full study reports these points: Unlike mouse skin, which is dominated by gammadelta T cells, normal human skin has resident alphabeta T cells that are also sequenced, and this complicates analysis of the scalp TCR repertoire. Higher clonality and more expanded CD8+ clones were observed in lesional scalp than in normal scalp, particularly in alopecia totalis/universalis, a finding suggestive of antigenic drive. Shared TCR sequences between patients were less evident than in mice, which may be partly attributable to HLA diversity in the patient population. During tofacitinib treatment, many expanded lesional clones stuck around in both scalp and blood, and this persistence may partly explain why relapse happens after treatment is stopped. With tofacitinib, both scalp clonality and the number of expanded CD8+ clones among the top 100 scalp clones went down significantly. The treated cohort was small, with a single nonresponder, so links between baseline CD8+ expansion and response need larger studies.

Read against the paper, the sample's time point label means: 24 weeks on oral tofacitinib. The sample's treatment or condition label is to be understood as: oral pan-JAK inhibitor, 5-10 mg twice daily. Lesional scalp punch biopsies and peripheral blood were obtained from alopecia areata patients. PBMCs were separated by density centrifugation and stained for CD3, CD4 and CD8, after which CD4+ and CD8+ T cells were sorted on a FACSAria. A remark on this clone: Its cognate antigen has yet to be identified. No per-base quality is available; no much larger clone lies one base away.

The sample consisted of CD4+ T cells sorted from blood, taken at week 24, from a patient treated with tofacitinib. This receptor was taken from a human donor with alopecia areata.

The CDR3 here reads CAWSPQVRGYTF. The nucleotides are TGTGCCTGGAGTCCACAGGTTCGGGGCTACACCTTC. The chain couples TRBV30 to TRBJ1-2; possibly the D gene is TRBD1, per 5 matching bases. V sheds 2 bases and J sheds 8 bases, leaving 12 bases between their ends. CDR1 and CDR2 were assigned from the germline V gene (reference sequence) as GTSNPN and SVGIG. The CDR3 goes from the cysteine to the phenylalanine over 12 residues. Solely the CDR3 DNA is kept, with 36 bases framed from the first base.